This TCR beta chain was retrieved from a study of cytomegalovirus exposure and HLA in healthy donors. Study-level points and caveats: By HLA locus, TCR association rates varied in a later analysis, with DRB1 showing the most and HLA-C the fewest. TCR beta V- and J-gene trimming, according to a later analysis, was linked to a missense DCLRE1C variant.

Vbeta (60) and Jbeta (13) primers were used in the PCR. The assay was immunoSEQ multiplex PCR, and TCRdb's table has in-frame clones only and misses some. The sample lists fewer than 200,000 clones, approximately 82% occurring once. Germline values: CDR1 SEHNR, CDR2 FQNEAQ (reference sequence). The germline V and J ends were trimmed by 4 bases and 6 bases, with 16 bases remaining between them. CDR3 length: 15 residues. As to this clone: Its antigen remains unknown.

The chain recombines TRBV7-9 with TRBJ1-5; D is uncertain. What was sequenced was PBMCs. This receptor was identified in a male donor in good health and CMV-seronegative. The CDR3 reads CASSSGRDGSQPQHF. The CDR3 nucleotides read TGTGCCAGCAGCTCCGGTCGGGATGGGAGTCAGCCCCAGCATTTT.